This paragraph covers one T cell receptor beta chain sequence. Its antigen remains undetermined. One base away there is no much larger clone; base qualities are not given. High-throughput TCR beta sequencing profiled peripheral blood CD8+ and CD4+ T cells from healthy donors, Susac syndrome patients and multiple sclerosis patients. Healthy donors were included as age- and sex-matched controls. Bulk CD8+ and CD4+ T cells were purified by magnetic negative isolation, whereas CD8+ TEMRA cells were enriched by FACS. Blood was collected in EDTA tubes and processed within 24 hours, with PBMCs isolated through density gradient centrifugation. PBMCs intended for TCR sequencing were cryopreserved in liquid nitrogen and thawed later in a water bath at 37 degrees C. A purity of at least 90% was achieved for sorted or isolated CD4+, CD8+ and CD8+ TEMRA cells. The data are from a study of CD8 T cells in Susac syndrome (dated by TCRdb to between 2018 and 2020). Regarding the complete study: Repertoire sequencing was used to test whether CD8+ T cell activation and differentiation in Susac syndrome was antigen driven. What the research found in general, with its limitations: The number of individuals in the TCR sequencing and HLA analysis was acknowledged as relatively small.

RNA was extracted with the RNeasy kit and about 0.5 to 1 ug was reverse transcribed using random hexamers. The immunoSEQ multiplex PCR assay, which covers 54 Vbeta and 13 Jbeta segments, was used to amplify TCR beta CDR3 regions. PCR amplification bias was corrected by using a synthetic template baseline for primer optimization and computational correction. The authors' pipeline ran thus. Reads were annotated to V, D and J genes according to IMGT and were analyzed with immunoSEQ Analyzer, with only productive sequences retained. Clonality was calculated as one minus the Shannon entropy normalized by log2 of the number of productive unique sequences. Public and private clones were assessed among the 100 most prevalent clones of each patient and control. A clone was defined as Susac-specific if it was absent from the healthy and MS cohorts, from 1052 published viral clones and from other ImmuneACCESS disease sequences. TCRdb handled the public reads itself, with Q25 trimming in fastp and clone calling in MiXCR, and kept productive beta chains. CDR3 protein duplicates are merged, each entry listing the most common genes and DNA. TCRdb, rather than the study authors, made the V and J calls. The sample includes some 180,000 distinct CDR3 sequences, with 90% to 95% observed a single time. Of the sample, approximately 0.098% is held by the ten largest clones.

The sequenced sample was CD4+ T cells from PBMCs. This receptor was taken from a human donor in good health.

The sequenced DNA is TGTGCCAGCAGTTACCCGGGCCAGGGGAGCCGCAATCAGCCCCAGCATTTT. This encodes CASSYPGQGSRNQPQHF. This chain is built from TRBV6-2 or TRBV6-3 and TRBJ1-5; TRBD1 might be the D gene, on 6 matching bases. V gives up 2 bases and J gives up 2 bases, and the segment between their germline ends measures 16 bases. CDR1 and CDR2, per the germline V gene, are MNHEY and SVGEGT. Measured from the cysteine to the phenylalanine, the CDR3 is 17 residues long. Here the CDR3 DNA is all that survives: 51 bases in frame from base 1.